The clone carrying this T cell receptor beta chain has ten or more counts. Its target is not known. The CDR3 loop spans 13 amino acids. Germline CDR1 reads LGHNA; CDR2 reads YNFKEQ. V was cut by 3 bases and J by 0 bases, with 6 bases left in between. The diagnostic basis comprised clinical symptoms, serum thyroxine and TRAb, thyroid ultrasound and orbital computed tomography. From RNA transcripts, TCR beta CDR3 regions were amplified. First-round RT-PCR targeting the TCR CDR3 was performed with the HTBI primer set. TCRdb ran MiXCR on the multiplex PCR reads and lists one entry per CDR3 protein. This table holds about 210,000 distinct CDR3 sequences, approximately 17% found once. This sample is part of a study of T cells in Graves' hyperthyroidism and ophthalmopathy. Study-wide results and caveats: Stable hyperthyroidism was separated from ophthalmopathy by a model based on 13 V-J features.

This chain links TRBV4-2 with TRBJ2-7; D uncertain. Sample: blood. The sequence came from a man in his fifties with Graves' hyperthyroidism. The CDR3 sequence is CASSHENSYEQYF. The CDR3, as DNA: TGTGCCAGCAGCCACGAGAACTCCTACGAGCAGTACTTC.